This note documents a single TCR beta chain sequence. Its antigen is unknown. Combining a sample-barcoded 5' primer with a J-beta primer mix, a second PCR ran for roughly 6 to 12 cycles. TCRdb reanalysed the 5' RACE reads using MiXCR and keeps one entry per CDR3 protein. Among around 1.5 million distinct CDR3 sequences, approximately 32% were seen once, and the ten largest hold around 10%. This entry comes from a study of blood T cells in healthy people across ages. Whole-study findings and limits: The CMV status of each donor remained undetermined, and this could have confounded shifts in expanded clonotypes.

The receptor's source is a woman in her twenties or thirties in good health. Sequencing was performed on blood.

As DNA, the CDR3 is TGTGCCAGCAGAGCCAGGGCGACGCATCAGCCCCAGCATTTT. Amino acid sequence: CASRARATHQPQHF. The V call is TRBV6-1, the J call TRBJ1-5; a weak D match, TRBD1 (5 bases). V lost 6 bases, J lost 5 bases, and 14 bases lay in between. Germline lookup yields CDR1 MNHNS and CDR2 SASEGT. The CDR3 length is 14 residues.